This T cell receptor (beta chain) came from a study of shared clonotypes between healthy human individuals. Study background: There were three CD4 naive, three CD4 memory, two CD8 naive and one CD8 memory plates per donor.

Per the original data handling: ImmunoSEQ gave junction-only sequences without quality scores, so filtering differed. TCRdb's copy holds only in-frame clones and misses some; the assay was immunoSEQ multiplex PCR. The V and J calls and clone size are taken from that table; D and trimming were inferred from the DNA. The sample records 2 million to 3 million clones, over 85% being singletons. In its sample, this clone was seen once. The CDR3 spans 13 residues. Trimming removed 5 bases from V and 3 bases from J, with 10 bases in between. CDR1 LNHDA and CDR2 SQIVND come from the germline V gene (reference sequence).

The clonotype comes from a man between 18 and 29 years old in good health. Some clones in this sample may be carry-over from other donors' samples. The sequencing sample was made of naive CD4+ T cells from PBMCs. Regarding subset: CD45RA+ positively selected. The chain uses TRBV19 and TRBJ1-2; tentatively, D is TRBD1 (5 bases). Here the CDR3 reads CASSLRQYYGYTF. The DNA of the CDR3 is TGTGCCAGTAGTTTGAGACAGTACTATGGCTACACCTTC.